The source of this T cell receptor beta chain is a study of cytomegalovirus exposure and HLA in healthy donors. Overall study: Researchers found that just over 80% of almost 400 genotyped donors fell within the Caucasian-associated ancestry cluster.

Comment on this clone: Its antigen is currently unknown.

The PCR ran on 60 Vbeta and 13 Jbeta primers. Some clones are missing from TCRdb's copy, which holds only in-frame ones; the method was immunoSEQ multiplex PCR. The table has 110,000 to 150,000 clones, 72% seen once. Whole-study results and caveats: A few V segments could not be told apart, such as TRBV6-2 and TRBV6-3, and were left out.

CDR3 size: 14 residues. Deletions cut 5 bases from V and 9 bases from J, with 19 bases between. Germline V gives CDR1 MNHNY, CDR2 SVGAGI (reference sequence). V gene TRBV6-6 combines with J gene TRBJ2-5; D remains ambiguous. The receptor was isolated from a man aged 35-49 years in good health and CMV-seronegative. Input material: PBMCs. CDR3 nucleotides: TGTGCCAGCAGTACGGTGGCGGCAGCGAGTCCCCAGTACTTC. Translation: CASSTVAAASPQYF.